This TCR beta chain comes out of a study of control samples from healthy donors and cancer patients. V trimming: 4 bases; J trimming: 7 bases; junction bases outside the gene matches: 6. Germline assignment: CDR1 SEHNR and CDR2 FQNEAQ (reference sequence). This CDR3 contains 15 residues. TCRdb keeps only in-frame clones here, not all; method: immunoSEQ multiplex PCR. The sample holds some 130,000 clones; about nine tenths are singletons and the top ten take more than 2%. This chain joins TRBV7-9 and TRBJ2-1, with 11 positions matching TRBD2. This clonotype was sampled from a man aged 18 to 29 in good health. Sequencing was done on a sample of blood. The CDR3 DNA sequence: TGTGCCAGCAGCTCGACTAGCGGGGTGAATAATGAGCAGTTCTTC. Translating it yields CASSSTSGVNNEQFF.